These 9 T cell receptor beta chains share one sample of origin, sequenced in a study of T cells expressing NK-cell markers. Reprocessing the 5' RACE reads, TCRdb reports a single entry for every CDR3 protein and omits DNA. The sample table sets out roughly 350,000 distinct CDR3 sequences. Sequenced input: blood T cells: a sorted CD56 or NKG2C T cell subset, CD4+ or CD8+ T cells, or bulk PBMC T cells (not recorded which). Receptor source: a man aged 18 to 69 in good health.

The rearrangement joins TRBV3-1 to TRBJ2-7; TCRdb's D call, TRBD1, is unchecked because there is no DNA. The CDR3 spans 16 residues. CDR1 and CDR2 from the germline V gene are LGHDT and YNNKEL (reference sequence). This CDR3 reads CASSPPRGTASYEQYF.

CDR3 residues: CASSPGQGLQPQHF. The chain employs TRBV18 and TRBJ1-5; TCRdb indicates TRBD1, and absent DNA this call remains unverified. In germline, CDR1 is KGHSH, CDR2 LQKENI. This CDR3 comprises 14 residues.

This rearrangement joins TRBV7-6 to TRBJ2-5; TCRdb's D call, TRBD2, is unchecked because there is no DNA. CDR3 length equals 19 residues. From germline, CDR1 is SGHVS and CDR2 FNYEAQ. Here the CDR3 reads CASSLRPWISGGTQETQYF.

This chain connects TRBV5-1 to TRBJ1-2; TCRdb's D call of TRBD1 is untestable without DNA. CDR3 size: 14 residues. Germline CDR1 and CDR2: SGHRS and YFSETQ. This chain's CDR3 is CASSFAGADDGYTF. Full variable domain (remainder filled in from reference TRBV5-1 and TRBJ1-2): KAGVTQTPRYLIKTRGQQVTLSCSPISGHRSVSWYQQTPGQGLQFLFEYFSETQRNKGNFPGRFSGRQFSNSRSEMNVSTLELGDSALYLCASSFAGADDGYTFGSGTRLTVV.

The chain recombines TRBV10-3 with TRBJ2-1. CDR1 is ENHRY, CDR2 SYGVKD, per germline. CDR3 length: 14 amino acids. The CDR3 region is CAISERTEDNEQFF.

CDR3 protein: CASSTRGRGEQFF. The chain uses TRBV6-1 and TRBJ2-1; the D call of TRBD1 rests on TCRdb alone, since no DNA is present to check it. The CDR3 sequence is 13 residues long. Per the germline V gene, CDR1 is MNHNS and CDR2 is SASEGT.

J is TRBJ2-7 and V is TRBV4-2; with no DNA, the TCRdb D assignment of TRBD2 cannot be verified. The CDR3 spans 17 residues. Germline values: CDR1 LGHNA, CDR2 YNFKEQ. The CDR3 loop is CASSHDLGTSRTYEQYF.

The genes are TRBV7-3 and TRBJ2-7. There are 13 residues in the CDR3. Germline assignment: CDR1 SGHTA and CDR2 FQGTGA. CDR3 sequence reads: CASTNLKIYEQYF.

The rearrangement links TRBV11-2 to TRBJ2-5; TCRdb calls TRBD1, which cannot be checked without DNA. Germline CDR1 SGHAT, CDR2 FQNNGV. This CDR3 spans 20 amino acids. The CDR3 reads CASNRGQKWDPKYSQETQYF.